The rows below give T cell receptor beta chains drawn from one sample of a study of T cells in Graves' hyperthyroidism and ophthalmopathy. Each CDR3 protein is one row after TCRdb ran MiXCR on the multiplex PCR reads. The sample yields hundreds of thousands of distinct CDR3 sequences, about a sixth seen once. The material sequenced was blood. The receptor set was obtained from a woman aged 18-29 years with Graves' hyperthyroidism. The CDR3 runs from the conserved cysteine through the conserved F or W. D genes are given only for firm matches. Size is omitted from some rows. Given values are once, few, many or a class for expanded clones.

V	J	size	D	CDR3	DNA
TRBV19	TRBJ2-7	few	.	CASSLSWGAEASEQYF	TGTGCCAGTAGTCTCTCCTGGGGGGCGGAGGCCTCCGAGCAGTACTTC
TRBV5-6	TRBJ2-5	.	TRBD2	CASSRPLADQETQYF	TGTGCCAGCAGCCGACCCCTAGCGGACCAAGAGACCCAGTACTTC
TRBV7-8	TRBJ1-5	many	.	CASSLVGTISNQPQHF	TGTGCCAGCAGCTTAGTGGGCACCATTAGCAATCAGCCCCAGCATTTT
TRBV19	TRBJ2-6	.	.	CASIQAGANVLTF	TGTGCCAGTATTCAGGCTGGGGCCAACGTCCTGACTTTC
TRBV11-3	TRBJ2-5	many	.	CASSFGPVAETQYF	TGTGCCAGCAGCTTCGGCCCGGTTGCGGAGACCCAGTACTTC
TRBV6-2/TRBV6-3	TRBJ1-2	few	TRBD1	CASRDRHNYGYTF	TGTGCCAGCCGGGACAGGCATAACTATGGCTACACCTTC
TRBV6-1	TRBJ2-1	few	TRBD2	CASRGGDEQFF	TGTGCCAGCAGGGGGGGGGATGAGCAGTTCTTC
TRBV18	TRBJ2-5	.	.	CASAPKETQYF	TGTGCCAGCGCACCGAAAGAGACCCAGTACTTC
TRBV10-3	TRBJ2-7	.	.	CAISESARESSYEQYF	TGTGCCATCAGTGAGTCGGCCAGGGAGAGCTCCTACGAGCAGTACTTC
TRBV20-1	TRBJ2-7	few	TRBD2	CSAISGRVYEQYF	TGCAGTGCCATTAGCGGGAGAGTTTACGAGCAGTACTTC
TRBV11-3	TRBJ2-5	few	TRBD1	CASSLRGQGRFQETQYF	TGTGCCAGCAGCTTAAGGGGACAGGGGAGGTTCCAAGAGACCCAGTACTTC
TRBV4-2	TRBJ1-1	few	.	CASSQAGGENTEAFF	TGTGCCAGCAGCCAAGCGGGGGGAGAAAACACTGAAGCTTTCTTT
TRBV10-1	TRBJ1-4	.	.	CASSESRTATNEKLFF	TGCGCCAGCAGTGAGTCCCGGACAGCAACTAATGAAAAACTGTTTTTT
TRBV2	TRBJ2-1	.	TRBD2	CASPGWAGVFNEQFF	TGTGCCAGCCCCGGCTGGGCGGGAGTTTTCAATGAGCAGTTCTTC
TRBV6-1	TRBJ2-3	many	TRBD1	CASSENRGHTDTQYF	TGTGCCAGCAGTGAAAACAGGGGGCATACAGATACGCAGTATTTT
TRBV19	TRBJ1-2	.	.	CASSTPGVAFGYGYTF	TGTGCCAGTAGTACCCCAGGGGTGGCCTTCGGCTATGGCTACACCTTC
TRBV20-1	TRBJ2-5	many	TRBD1	CSARDWADRVRETQYF	TGCAGTGCTAGAGATTGGGCCGACAGGGTGAGAGAGACCCAGTACTTC
TRBV11-2	TRBJ1-1	many	TRBD1	CASGQGVFIGTEAFF	TGTGCCAGCGGACAGGGAGTTTTTATAGGCACTGAAGCTTTCTTT